Following are 19 T cell receptor beta chains from one sample sequenced in a study of T cell changes during pregnancy in multiple sclerosis (dated by TCRdb to 2018 to 2020). The library was built by means of the immunoSEQ multiplex PCR assay. TCRdb re-hosts the immuneACCESS table, in-frame sequences only. Its copies lack some clones; in the studies checked, an unresolved V gene accounts for under half of them, and the cause for the rest is not known. This sample has around 88,000 clones in its table, and 90% to 95% of those were observed once. The top ten clonotypes cover around 2.3% of the sample. The sample consisted of peripheral blood, taken in the first trimester of pregnancy. The receptors here all came from a female donor with multiple sclerosis, enrolled in a pregnancy study.

The chain links TRBV4-3 to TRBJ2-2; D not certain. The V and J ends lost 0 bases and 0 bases respectively, with 11 bases between them. The CDR3 extends over 17 amino acids. CDR1 LGHNA and CDR2 YSLEER come from the germline V gene. CDR3 amino acids: CASSQDRSLTNTGELFF. The CDR3, as DNA: TGCGCCAGCAGCCAAGATCGGAGTCTAACGAACACCGGGGAGCTGTTTTTT.

This clone was counted a single time. The genes are TRBV6-5 and TRBJ1-4; 7 bases map to TRBD1. From germline, CDR1 is MNHEY and CDR2 SVGAGI. Trimming cost V 4 bases and J 0 bases; bases outside gene matches: 5. CDR3 length: 16 residues. For the CDR3, the DNA is TGTGCCAGCAGTTGGGAGGACAGGCCAACTAATGAAAAACTGTTTTTT. It is translated as CASSWEDRPTNEKLFF.

The chain carries TRBV11-2 and TRBJ1-2; no clear D gene. The CDR3 contains 15 residues. Germline-derived CDR1 and CDR2 are SGHAT and FQNNGV. The germline V and J ends were trimmed by 2 bases and 6 bases, with 16 bases remaining between them. CDR3 sequence: CASSLLKKRHHGYTF. In DNA, the CDR3 is TGTGCCAGCAGCTTACTCAAAAAACGACATCATGGCTACACCTTC.

V usage is TRBV6-4 and J usage is TRBJ1-1; possible D gene TRBD1, 6 bases. CDR3 size: 14 residues. V was cut by 6 bases and J by 5 bases, with 16 bases left in between. The germline CDR1 and CDR2 sequences are MRHNA and SNTAGT. The CDR3 nucleotides are TGTGCCAGCAGGAACAGGGATGGTTTGACTGAAGCTTTCTTT. It is translated as CASRNRDGLTEAFF.

This clone was counted only a few times. V usage is TRBV7-9 and J usage is TRBJ2-3; D is undetermined. Trimming left V 5 bases short and J 6 bases short, with 9 bases between. Germline loops: CDR1 SEHNR, CDR2 FQNEAQ (reference sequence). The CDR3 runs 12 residues. The CDR3 DNA sequence: TGTGCCAGCAGCCCCCTCGGGGATACGCAGTATTTT. Amino acids: CASSPLGDTQYF. Variable domain in full (rest from reference TRBV7-9 and TRBJ2-3): DTGVSQNPRHKITKRGQNVTFRCDPISEHNRLYWYRQTLGQGPEFLTYFQNEAQLEKSRLLSDRFSAERPKGSFSTLEIQRTEQGDSAMYLCASSPLGDTQYFGPGTRLTVL.

The V and J genes are TRBV28 and TRBJ1-6; D gene unclear. Germline CDR1 MDHEN, CDR2 SYDVKM. Trimming pared 6 bases from V and 9 bases from J, leaving 6 bases between. The CDR3 covers 11 residues. CDR3 sequence reads: CASSGGSPLHF. For the CDR3, the DNA is TGTGCCAGCAGCGGTGGTTCACCCCTCCACTTT.

The chain employs TRBV10-3 and TRBJ2-1; 10 nucleotides line up with TRBD2. Germline CDR1 reads ENHRY; CDR2 reads SYGVKD. CDR3 length: 17 residues. V shed 0 bases and J 1 base; nucleotides not matched to a gene: 3. CDR3 coding DNA: TGTGCCATCAGTGAGTCGGAACTAGCGGGGTCCTACAATGAGCAGTTCTTC. It yields the protein CAISESELAGSYNEQFF.

This chain uses TRBV6-1 with TRBJ2-7; 10 nucleotides match TRBD2. CDR1 is MNHNS, CDR2 SASEGT, per germline. The trim removed 6 bases at V and 0 bases at J, leaving 2 bases unmatched. The CDR3 has 14 residues. DNA of the CDR3: TGTGCCAGCAGGGAGCGGGAGGGCTCCTACGAGCAGTACTTC. It codes for CASREREGSYEQYF.

This clone appeared once. The chain employs TRBV4-2 and TRBJ2-5; weak D call: TRBD2 (5 bases). The CDR3 length is 14 residues. V shed 0 bases and J shed 4 bases, with 9 bases lying between them. CDR1 is LGHNA and CDR2 is YNFKEQ in the germline V gene. The CDR3 protein is CASSQDEGPETQYF. The CDR3 DNA sequence: TGTGCCAGCAGCCAAGATGAGGGTCCAGAGACCCAGTACTTC.

A note on this clone: Other DNA sequences in the sample encode the same CDR3. The chain couples TRBV6-4 to TRBJ2-3, with a weak D call TRBD2 (6 bases). CDR1 and CDR2 from the germline V gene are MRHNA and SNTAGT. The CDR3 loop spans 14 amino acids. V was pared by 3 bases and J by 1 base, with 8 bases between. The CDR3 is CASSDSGGTDTQYF. The CDR3 region has the DNA TGTGCCAGCAGTGATAGCGGAGGCACAGATACGCAGTATTTT.

This chain connects TRBV27 to TRBJ2-7, with 12 nucleotides matching TRBD2. This CDR3 contains 14 residues. Germline V gene data show CDR1 as MNHEY and CDR2 as SMNVEV (reference sequence). With V trimmed by 6 bases and J by 3 bases, 3 bases remained unmatched. Written as DNA, the CDR3 is TGTGCCAGCAGAAGGGGACTAGCGGGCTACGAGCAGTACTTC. This translates into CASRRGLAGYEQYF.

The chain couples TRBV7-6 to TRBJ2-6; weak D call: TRBD2 (5 bases). Trimming left V 5 bases short and J 0 bases short, with 17 bases between. The CDR3 sequence is 18 residues long. Per the germline V gene, CDR1 is SGHVS and CDR2 is FNYEAQ. Here the CDR3 DNA reads TGTGCCAGCAGCCGGAACGGGGAACGCTACTCTGGGGCCAACGTCCTGACTTTC. Encoded protein: CASSRNGERYSGANVLTF.

The rearrangement links TRBV21-1 to TRBJ1-4. TRBV21-1 is listed as a pseudogene. The CDR3 is made up of 18 amino acids. The CDR3 DNA reads as TGTGCCAGCAGCAAAGGACAGCGGGCTTGTGCAACTAATGAAAAACTGTTTTTT. Its translation is CASSKGQRACATNEKLFF.

This clone has only a few counts. The rearrangement joins TRBV5-6 to TRBJ2-7; a possible D gene is TRBD1 (6 bases). Germline V CDR1 and CDR2: SGHDT, YYEEEE. Trimming took 4 bases from V and 5 from J, leaving 13 bases between them. The CDR3 consists of 13 residues. CDR3 bases: TGTGCCAGCAGCGACAGGTATGGGGACGAGCAGTACTTC. Its protein product is CASSDRYGDEQYF. Filled out from reference TRBV5-6 and TRBJ2-7, the complete variable domain reads DAGVTQSPTHLIKTRGQQVTLRCSPKSGHDTVSWYQQALGQGPQFIFQYYEEEERQRGNFPDRFSGHQFPNYSSELNVNALLLGDSALYLCASSDRYGDEQYFGPGTRLTVT.

The CDR3 coding sequence is TGTGCCAGCAGTGAACTCGACGGGGGAGTAAGGCTCTACGAGCAGTACTTC. It is translated as CASSELDGGVRLYEQYF. The gene calls are TRBV2 and TRBJ2-7; D might be TRBD2 (6 bases). Trimming cost V 2 bases and J 3 bases, with 20 bases left between them. The germline V gene has CDR1 SNHLY and CDR2 FYNNEI. This CDR3 has 17 residues.

This sequence joins TRBV19 and TRBJ2-1; 10 positions match TRBD2. Trimming took 4 bases from V and 7 from J; bases not matched to a gene: 13. Germline CDR1 reads LNHDA; CDR2 reads SQIVND (reference sequence). This CDR3 has 17 amino acids. This CDR3 reads CASSTLRGSGGQNEQFF. DNA of the CDR3: TGTGCCAGTAGTACCCTTAGGGGTAGCGGGGGGCAAAATGAGCAGTTCTTC.

V usage is TRBV7-9 and J usage is TRBJ1-4, with a weak D call TRBD1 (6 bases). This CDR3 is 15 amino acids long. V was pared by 0 bases and J by 7 bases, with 12 bases between. CDR1 is SEHNR, CDR2 FQNEAQ, per germline (reference sequence). In DNA form, the CDR3 reads TGTGCCAGCAGCTTAGCGCGGGGGGCAGGTGAAAAACTGTTTTTT. Translation gives CASSLARGAGEKLFF.

The rearrangement joins TRBV4-1 to TRBJ2-5, with 7 bases identical to TRBD2. Losses at the gene ends were 4 bases for V and 0 bases for J; bases not matched to a gene: 20. The CDR3 loop spans 20 amino acids. The germline V gene encodes CDR1 MGHRA and CDR2 YSYEKL. The DNA for the CDR3 is TGCGCCAGCAGCCCACTCCTGGGGCCTAGCGGAGGCGGGCACCAAGAGACCCAGTACTTC. Amino acid sequence: CASSPLLGPSGGGHQETQYF.

The gene calls are TRBV6-6 and TRBJ1-5; 10 positions match TRBD1. V lost 6 bases, J lost 6 bases, and 5 bases stayed unmatched. The germline V gene has CDR1 MNHNY and CDR2 SVGAGI (reference sequence). This CDR3 spans 14 amino acids. The CDR3 reads CASRRGQGIQPQHF. CDR3 sequence (DNA): TGTGCCAGCAGACGGGGACAGGGGATTCAGCCCCAGCATTTT.